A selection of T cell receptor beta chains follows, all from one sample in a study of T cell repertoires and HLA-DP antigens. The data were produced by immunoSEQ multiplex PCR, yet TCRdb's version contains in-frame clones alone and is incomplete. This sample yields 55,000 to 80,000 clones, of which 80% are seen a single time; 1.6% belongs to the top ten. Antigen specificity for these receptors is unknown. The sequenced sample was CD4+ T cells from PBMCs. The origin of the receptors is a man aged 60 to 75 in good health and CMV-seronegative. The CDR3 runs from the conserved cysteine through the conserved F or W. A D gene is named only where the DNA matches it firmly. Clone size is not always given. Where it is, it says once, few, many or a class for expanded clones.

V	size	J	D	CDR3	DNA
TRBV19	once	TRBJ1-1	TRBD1	CASSIQRQGAITEAFF	TGTGCCAGTAGTATTCAGAGACAGGGGGCTATCACTGAAGCTTTCTTT
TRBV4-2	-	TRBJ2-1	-	CASSQDRLAGNEQFF	TGTGCCAGCAGCCAAGATCGCCTAGCTGGGAATGAGCAGTTCTTC
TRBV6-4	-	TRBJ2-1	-	CASIEVGGAAHNEQFF	TGTGCCAGCATTGAAGTTGGGGGGGCGGCACACAATGAGCAGTTCTTC
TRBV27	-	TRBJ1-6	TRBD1	CASSMTGSSPLHF	TGTGCCAGCAGTATGACAGGGAGTTCACCCCTCCACTTT
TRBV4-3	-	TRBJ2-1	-	CASSRDRSLLVDEQFF	TGCGCCAGCAGCCGCGACAGGAGTCTACTAGTAGATGAGCAGTTCTTC
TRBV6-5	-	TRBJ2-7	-	CASSSELGGPYEQYF	TGTGCCAGCAGTTCGGAACTGGGCGGTCCCTACGAGCAGTACTTC
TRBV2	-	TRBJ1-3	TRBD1	CASSERRTGAGNTIYF	TGTGCCAGCAGTGAACGGAGGACAGGGGCTGGAAACACCATATATTTT
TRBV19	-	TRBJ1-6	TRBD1	CASSIDRLDRAKDSPLHF	TGTGCCAGTAGTATAGACCGTCTCGACAGGGCGAAAGATTCACCCCTCCACTTT
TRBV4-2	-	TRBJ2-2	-	CASSQDGGRHTGELFF	TGTGCCAGCAGCCAAGATGGAGGGCGGCACACCGGGGAGCTGTTTTTT
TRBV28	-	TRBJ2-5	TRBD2	CASQRGDQETQYF	TGTGCCAGCCAGCGGGGCGACCAAGAGACCCAGTACTTC
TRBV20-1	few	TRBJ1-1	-	CSGWQDTEAFF	TGCAGTGGGTGGCAGGACACTGAAGCTTTCTTT
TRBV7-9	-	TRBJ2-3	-	CASSPSGQLPTDTQYF	TGTGCCAGCAGCCCTTCGGGACAACTGCCCACAGATACGCAGTATTTT
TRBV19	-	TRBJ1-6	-	CASSPGRRNSPLHF	TGTGCCAGTAGTCCGGGACGGAGGAATTCACCCCTCCACTTT
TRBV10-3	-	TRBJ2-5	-	CAISEPEGRETQYF	TGTGCCATCAGTGAGCCAGAAGGGCGGGAGACCCAGTACTTC
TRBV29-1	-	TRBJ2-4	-	CSVGGGRNIQYF	TGCAGCGTTGGTGGAGGGCGAAACATTCAGTACTTC
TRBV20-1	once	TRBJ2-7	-	CSASDSYEQYF	TGCAGTGCTAGCGATTCCTACGAGCAGTACTTC
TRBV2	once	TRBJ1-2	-	CASSPGEGSGYTF	TGTGCCAGCAGCCCCGGGGAGGGGAGTGGCTACACCTTC
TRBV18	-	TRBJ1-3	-	CASSLVGGNPGNTIYF	TGTGCCAGCTCCCTCGTCGGAGGGAACCCTGGAAACACCATATATTTT
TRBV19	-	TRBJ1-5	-	CASSMGGTEAYSNQPQHF	TGTGCCAGTAGTATGGGGGGAACAGAAGCCTATAGCAATCAGCCCCAGCATTTT
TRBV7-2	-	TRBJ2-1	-	CASSAQGTNYNEQFF	TGTGCCAGCAGCGCTCAGGGGACCAACTACAATGAGCAGTTCTTC
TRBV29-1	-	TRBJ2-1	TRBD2	CSVEDRLAGDNEQFF	TGCAGCGTTGAAGATAGACTAGCGGGGGACAATGAGCAGTTCTTC
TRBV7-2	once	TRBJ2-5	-	CASSPESETQYF	TGTGCCAGCAGCCCTGAGTCGGAGACCCAGTACTTC
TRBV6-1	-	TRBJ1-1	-	CASIWDRLNTEAFF	TGTGCCAGCATCTGGGACCGATTGAACACTGAAGCTTTCTTT
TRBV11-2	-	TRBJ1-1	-	CASSPDKNLEAFF	TGTGCCAGCAGCCCCGACAAAAACCTTGAAGCTTTCTTT
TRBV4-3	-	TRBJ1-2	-	CASSPHFRPGNYGYTF	TGCGCCAGCAGCCCCCACTTCAGGCCGGGAAACTATGGCTACACCTTC
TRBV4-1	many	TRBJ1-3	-	CASSQLDMGLFGNTIYF	TGCGCCAGCAGCCAGTTAGATATGGGACTCTTCGGAAACACCATATATTTT
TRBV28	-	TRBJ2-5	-	CASRWGGPETQYF	TGTGCCAGCAGATGGGGGGGCCCTGAGACCCAGTACTTC
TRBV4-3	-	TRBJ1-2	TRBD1	CASSQGTGGFYGYTF	TGCGCCAGCAGCCAAGGGACAGGGGGTTTTTATGGCTACACCTTC
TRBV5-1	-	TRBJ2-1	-	CASTRLTGTDNEQFF	TGCGCCAGCACCCGACTGACGGGGACCGACAATGAGCAGTTCTTC
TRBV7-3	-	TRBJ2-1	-	CASSLGSTHNEQFF	TGTGCCAGCAGCTTAGGGAGCACCCACAATGAGCAGTTCTTC
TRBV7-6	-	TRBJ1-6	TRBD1	CASSFRDRGNSPLHF	TGTGCCAGCAGCTTCCGGGACAGGGGTAATTCACCCCTCCACTTT
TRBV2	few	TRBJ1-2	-	CASSEERGKGGYTF	TGTGCCAGCAGTGAAGAGCGGGGCAAGGGAGGCTACACCTTC
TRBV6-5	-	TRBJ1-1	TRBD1	CASSLGQGGMAFF	TGTGCCAGCAGCCTTGGACAGGGGGGCATGGCTTTCTTT
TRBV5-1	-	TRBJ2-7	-	CASSPETDSYEQYF	TGCGCCAGCAGCCCAGAGACAGATTCCTACGAGCAGTACTTC
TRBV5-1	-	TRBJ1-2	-	CASSSQTGTFYGYTF	TGCGCCAGCAGCTCCCAGACAGGAACCTTCTATGGCTACACCTTC
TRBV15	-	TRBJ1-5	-	CATSRGMVGQPQHF	TGTGCCACCAGCAGAGGGATGGTGGGTCAGCCCCAGCATTTT
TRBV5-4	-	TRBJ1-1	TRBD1	CASSFDRGYTEAFF	TGTGCCAGCAGCTTTGACAGGGGCTACACTGAAGCTTTCTTT
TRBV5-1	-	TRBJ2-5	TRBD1	CASSLVGGQGAQETQYF	TGCGCCAGCAGCTTGGTTGGGGGACAGGGGGCCCAAGAGACCCAGTACTTC
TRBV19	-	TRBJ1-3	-	CASTKTGDSGNTIYF	TGTGCCAGTACAAAGACAGGAGACTCTGGAAACACCATATATTTT
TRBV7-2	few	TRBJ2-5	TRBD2	CASSLASVRAGGQETQYF	TGTGCCAGCAGCTTAGCGAGTGTTCGAGCGGGGGGTCAAGAGACCCAGTACTTC
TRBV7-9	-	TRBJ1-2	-	CASSLSFGGIQTYGYTF	TGTGCCAGCAGCTTAAGTTTCGGTGGAATACAGACCTATGGCTACACCTTC
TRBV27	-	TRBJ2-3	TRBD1	CASRLDRGTDTQYF	TGTGCCAGCAGGTTAGACAGGGGCACAGATACGCAGTATTTT
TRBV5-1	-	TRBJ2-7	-	CAKNEQYF	TGCGCCAAAAACGAGCAGTACTTC
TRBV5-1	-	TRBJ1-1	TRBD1	CASSKTGPLIDEAFF	TGCGCCAGCAGCAAGACAGGGCCTTTAATAGATGAAGCTTTCTTT
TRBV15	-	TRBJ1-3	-	CATSPPLGNTIYF	TGTGCCACCAGCCCCCCTCTTGGAAACACCATATATTTT